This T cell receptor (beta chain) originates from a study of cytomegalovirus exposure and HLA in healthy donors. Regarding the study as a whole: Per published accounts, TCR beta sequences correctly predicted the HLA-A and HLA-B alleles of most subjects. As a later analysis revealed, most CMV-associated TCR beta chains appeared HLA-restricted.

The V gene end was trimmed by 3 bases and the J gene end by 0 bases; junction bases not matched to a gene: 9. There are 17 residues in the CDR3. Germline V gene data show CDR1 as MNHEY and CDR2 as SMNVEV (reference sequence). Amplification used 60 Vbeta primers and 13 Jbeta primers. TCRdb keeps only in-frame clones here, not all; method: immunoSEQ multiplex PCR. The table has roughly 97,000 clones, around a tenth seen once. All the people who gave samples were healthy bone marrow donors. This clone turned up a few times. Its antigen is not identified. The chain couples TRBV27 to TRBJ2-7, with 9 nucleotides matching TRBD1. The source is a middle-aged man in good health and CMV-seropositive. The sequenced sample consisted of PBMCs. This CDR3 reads CASSFYAGTGISYEQYF. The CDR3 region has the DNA TGTGCCAGCAGTTTCTACGCCGGGACAGGGATCTCCTACGAGCAGTACTTC.